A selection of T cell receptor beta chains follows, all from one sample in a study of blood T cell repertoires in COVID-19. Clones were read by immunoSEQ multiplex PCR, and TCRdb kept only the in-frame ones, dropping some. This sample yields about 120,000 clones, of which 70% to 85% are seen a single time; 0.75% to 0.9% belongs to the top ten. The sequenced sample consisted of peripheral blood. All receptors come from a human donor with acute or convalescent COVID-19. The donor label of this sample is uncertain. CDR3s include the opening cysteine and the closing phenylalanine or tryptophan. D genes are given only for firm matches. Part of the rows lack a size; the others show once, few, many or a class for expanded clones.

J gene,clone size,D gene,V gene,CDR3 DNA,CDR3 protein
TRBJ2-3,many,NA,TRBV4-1,TGCGCCAGCAGCCAAGGGCCAGGCCGCACAGATACGCAGTATTTT,CASSQGPGRTDTQYF
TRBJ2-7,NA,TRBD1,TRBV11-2,TGTGCCAGCAGCTTAGTCGACAGGGGAAGGTACGAGCAGTACTTC,CASSLVDRGRYEQYF
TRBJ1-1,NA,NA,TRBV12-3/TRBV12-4,TGTGCCAGCAAGGGCGGACAGTACACTGAAGCTTTCTTT,CASKGGQYTEAFF
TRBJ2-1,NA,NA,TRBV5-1,TGCGCCAGCAGCCTGCCTACCCCCGATGAGCAGTTCTTC,CASSLPTPDEQFF
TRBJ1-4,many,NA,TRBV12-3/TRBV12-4,TGTGCCAGCAGAAAGGGGGTGAATGAAAAACTGTTTTTT,CASRKGVNEKLFF
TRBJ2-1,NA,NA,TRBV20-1,TGCAGTGCTATAGCCTTATCCGAGCAGTTCTTC,CSAIALSEQFF
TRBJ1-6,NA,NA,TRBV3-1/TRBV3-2,TGTGCCAGCACGGATCCCGCCGGGAATTCACCCCTCCACTTT,CASTDPAGNSPLHF
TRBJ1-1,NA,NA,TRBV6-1,TGTGCCAGCAGTGAGGGGCCGAACACTGAAGCTTTCTTT,CASSEGPNTEAFF
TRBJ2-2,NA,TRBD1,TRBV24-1,TGTGCCACCAGTGATCCGAAAAGGGGGGACAGGGGGCTTGGCACCGGGGAGCTGTTTTTT,CATSDPKRGDRGLGTGELFF
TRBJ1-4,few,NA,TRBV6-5,TGTGCCAGCAGTTCGAATCGTGGCACCGTAAATGAAAAACTGTTTTTT,CASSSNRGTVNEKLFF
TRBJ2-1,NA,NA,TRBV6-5,TGTGCCAGCCAAGGAAGGGGTCCGAATGAGCAGTTCTTC,CASQGRGPNEQFF
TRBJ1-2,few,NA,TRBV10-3,TGTGCCATCAGTGATTTAACAGGGCCTCGCAGGGGCTACACCTTC,CAISDLTGPRRGYTF
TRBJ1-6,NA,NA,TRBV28,TGTGCCAGCACCCTGACTGGTACCTATTCACCCCTCCACTTT,CASTLTGTYSPLHF
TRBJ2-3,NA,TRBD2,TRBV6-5,TGTGCCAGCAGTTACTCGACTAGCGGGACAGATACGCAGTATTTT,CASSYSTSGTDTQYF
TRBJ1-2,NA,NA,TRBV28,TGTGCCAGCAGTAGAACAGGAATCTATGGCTACACCTTC,CASSRTGIYGYTF
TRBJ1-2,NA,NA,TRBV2,TGTGCCAGCACAAGAGGTCTCACCTATGGCTACACCTTC,CASTRGLTYGYTF
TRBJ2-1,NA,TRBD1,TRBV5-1,TGCGCCAGCAGCTTGGCGGGACAGGACTACAATGAGCAGTTCTTC,CASSLAGQDYNEQFF
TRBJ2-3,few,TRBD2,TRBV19,TGTGCCAGTAGTAAACTAGCGGGGGGGCCAGATACGCAGTATTTT,CASSKLAGGPDTQYF
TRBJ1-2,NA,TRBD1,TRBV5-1,TGCGCCAGCAGCACGGAGGGACAGGGGAACTATGGCTACACCTTC,CASSTEGQGNYGYTF
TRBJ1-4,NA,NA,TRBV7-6,TGTGCCAGCAGCCGCGATGGGACAATCGAAAAACTGTTTTTT,CASSRDGTIEKLFF
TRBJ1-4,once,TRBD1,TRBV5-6,TGTGCCAGCAGCTTGTGGGACAGGAATGAAAAACTGTTTTTT,CASSLWDRNEKLFF
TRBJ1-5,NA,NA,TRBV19,TGTGCCAGTAGACAGGGATCGGGGAGCAATCAGCCCCAGCATTTT,CASRQGSGSNQPQHF
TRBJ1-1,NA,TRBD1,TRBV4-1,TGCGCCAGCAGCCCCCTCGGACAGGAGAACACTGAAGCTTTCTTT,CASSPLGQENTEAFF
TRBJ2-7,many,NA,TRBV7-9,TGTGCCAGCAGCTCAGGCGACCGAGCCTACGAGCAGTACTTC,CASSSGDRAYEQYF
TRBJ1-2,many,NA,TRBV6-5,TGTGCCAGCAGTTATTATGAGACAGAAATCTATGGCTACACCTTC,CASSYYETEIYGYTF
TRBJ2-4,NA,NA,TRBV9,TGTGCCAGCAGCGTTGGGTGGGGGGACATTCAGTACTTC,CASSVGWGDIQYF
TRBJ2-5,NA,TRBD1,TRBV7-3,TGTGCCAGCAGCTCTACCGGGACAGGGGGCAGGGAGACCCAGTACTTC,CASSSTGTGGRETQYF
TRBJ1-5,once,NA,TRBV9,TGTGCCAGCAGCGTAGGCAGGGTAGGTCAGCCCCAGCATTTT,CASSVGRVGQPQHF
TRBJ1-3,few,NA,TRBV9,TGTGCCAGCAGCGACAGAGGGGGGGTCGGGGACTCTGGAAACACCATATATTTT,CASSDRGGVGDSGNTIYF
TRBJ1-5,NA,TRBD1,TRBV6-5,TGTGCCAGCGGCGACAGGGGTATCAATCAGCCCCAGCATTTT,CASGDRGINQPQHF
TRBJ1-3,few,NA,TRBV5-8,TGTGCCAGCAGCCCTGGACAGCTACTCTCTGGAAACACCATATATTTT,CASSPGQLLSGNTIYF
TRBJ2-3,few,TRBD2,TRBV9,TGTGCCAGCGGACCGGGACTAGACACAGATACGCAGTATTTT,CASGPGLDTDTQYF
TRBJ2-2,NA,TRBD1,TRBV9,TGTGCCAGCAGCCTAGGTGGGACAGGGAAACTGTTTTTT,CASSLGGTGKLFF
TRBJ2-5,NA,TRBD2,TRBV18,TGTGCCAGCTCCGATCTTTACGGGGGGGCCCAAGAGACCCAGTACTTC,CASSDLYGGAQETQYF
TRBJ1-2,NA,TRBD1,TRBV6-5,TGTGCCAGCAGTTCTGCGGGACAGGGTTCGGGTGGCTACACCTTC,CASSSAGQGSGGYTF
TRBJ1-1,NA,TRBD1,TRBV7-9,TGTGCCAGCAGCTTACAGTCAGGGGGATCGGAAGCTTTCTTT,CASSLQSGGSEAFF
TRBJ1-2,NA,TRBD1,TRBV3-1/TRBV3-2,TGTGCCAGCAGCCAAGATAACAGGGGAGACTATGGCTACACCTTC,CASSQDNRGDYGYTF
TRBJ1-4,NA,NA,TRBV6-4,TGTGCCAGCGGTCGGCGCGAGGGCCCGGGTCCGGATGAAAAACTGTTTTTT,CASGRREGPGPDEKLFF
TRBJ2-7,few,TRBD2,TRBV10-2,TGCGCCAGCAGTGCCAGCGGGGGGATCTACGAGCAGTACTTC,CASSASGGIYEQYF
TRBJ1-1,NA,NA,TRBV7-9,TGTGCCAGCAGCTCTTCCGCCGGGGCTGAAGCTTTCTTT,CASSSSAGAEAFF
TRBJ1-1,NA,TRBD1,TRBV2,TGTGCCAGCAGTAGGGACAGGCTCACGATCCCGAACACTGAAGCTTTCTTT,CASSRDRLTIPNTEAFF
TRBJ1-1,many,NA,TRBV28,TGTGCCAGCACGAGACACCCCGCGAACACTGAAGCTTTCTTT,CASTRHPANTEAFF
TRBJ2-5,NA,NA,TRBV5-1,TGCGCCAGCAGCTCCGGTATTCCCGGGGAGACCCAGTACTTC,CASSSGIPGETQYF
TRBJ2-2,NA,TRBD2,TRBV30,TGTGCCGGGGGGGGGCTAGCGGGGACCGGGGAGCTGTTTTTT,CAGGGLAGTGELFF
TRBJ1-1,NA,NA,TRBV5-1,TGCGCCAGCAGCTTGGGGGGCGGGACCAGTGAAGCTTTCTTT,CASSLGGGTSEAFF
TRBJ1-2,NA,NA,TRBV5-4,TGTGCCAGCAGCCTGAGTCTTAACTATGGCTACACCTTC,CASSLSLNYGYTF
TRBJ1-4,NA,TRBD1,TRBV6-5,TGTGCCAGCAGTTACTCGCCCGGGACAGGGGTAGAAAAACTGTTTTTT,CASSYSPGTGVEKLFF
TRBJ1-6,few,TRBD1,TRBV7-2,TGTGCCAGCAGGGGACAGGGTGGTTCACCCCTCCACTTT,CASRGQGGSPLHF
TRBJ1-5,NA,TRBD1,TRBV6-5,TGTGCCAGCAGCCAGGGGACAGGGGTCAATCAGCCCCAGCATTTT,CASSQGTGVNQPQHF
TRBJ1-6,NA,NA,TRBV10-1,TGCGCCAGCAGTAGAAACAGGGAATCACCCCTCCACTTT,CASSRNRESPLHF
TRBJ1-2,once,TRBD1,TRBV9,TGTGCCAGCAGCGTAGGGGTTGGGACAGGGGACTATGGCTACACCTTC,CASSVGVGTGDYGYTF
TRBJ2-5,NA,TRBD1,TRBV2,TGTGCCAGCGGGAGACAGGGGCCTCAAGAGACCCAGTACTTC,CASGRQGPQETQYF
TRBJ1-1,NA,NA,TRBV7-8,TGTGCCAGCAGCTTATTCTTGAACACTGAAGCTTTCTTT,CASSLFLNTEAFF